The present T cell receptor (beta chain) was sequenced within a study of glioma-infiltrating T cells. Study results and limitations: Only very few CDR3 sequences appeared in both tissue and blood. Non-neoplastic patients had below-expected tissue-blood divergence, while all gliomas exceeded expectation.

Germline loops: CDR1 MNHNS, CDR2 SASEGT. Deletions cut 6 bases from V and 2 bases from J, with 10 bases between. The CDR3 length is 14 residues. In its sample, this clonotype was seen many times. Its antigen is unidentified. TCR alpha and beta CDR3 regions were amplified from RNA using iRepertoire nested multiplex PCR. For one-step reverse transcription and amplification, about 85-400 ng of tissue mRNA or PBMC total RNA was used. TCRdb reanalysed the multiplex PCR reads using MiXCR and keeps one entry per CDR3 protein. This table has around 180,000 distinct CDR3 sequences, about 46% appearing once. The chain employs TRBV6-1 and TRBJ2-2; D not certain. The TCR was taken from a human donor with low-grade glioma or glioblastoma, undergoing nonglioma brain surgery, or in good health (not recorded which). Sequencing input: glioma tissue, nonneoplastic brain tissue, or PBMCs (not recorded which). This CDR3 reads CASSGSTNTGELFF. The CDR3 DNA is TGTGCCAGCAGCGGCTCCACCAACACCGGGGAGCTGTTTTTT.